Listed here are 8 T cell receptor beta chains from one sample, sequenced in a study of T cell clonality in common variable immunodeficiency. General study points: In common variable immunodeficiency, TCR beta chains reportedly carried fewer deletions and N-nucleotide insertions.

The antigens of these receptors remain unknown. Method: immunoSEQ multiplex PCR; TCRdb's copy keeps in-frame clones and lacks some. The sample has almost 20,000 clones, none seen only once; the top ten hold roughly 2.7%. The sequenced sample was peripheral blood mononuclear cells. These receptors were taken from a human donor with common variable immunodeficiency.

A note on this clone: Read sequence stops 3 residues before the CDR3 end, and the germline J gene provides the missing end. The V gene is TRBV7-8, the J gene TRBJ1-1, with 7 bases lining up with TRBD1. The CDR3 runs 16 residues. Germline loops: CDR1 SGHVS, CDR2 FQNEAQ. After removal of 2 bases from V and 1 base from J, the junction contained 7 bases not matched to a gene. The CDR3 spells CASSLRQGIGNTEAFF. The covered CDR3 bases are TGTGCCAGCAGCTTAAGACAGGGAATAGGGAACACTGAA.

The CDR3 bases that were read are TGTGCCAGCAGTTACGGGACTATAGACAAGAAGACC. It encodes CASSYGTIDKKT. The whole CDR3 is CASSYGTIDKKTQYF. The rearrangement uses TRBV6-2 or TRBV6-3 and TRBJ2-5, with TRBD2 matching over 7 bases. Read coverage stops 3 residues before the CDR3 terminus; the germline J gene supplies the remainder. The germline gives CDR1 MNHEY, CDR2 SVGEGT. This CDR3 is built from 15 residues. Trimming took 2 bases from V and 6 from J; bases not matched to a gene: 9.

Comments on this clone: The DNA ends 3 residues before the CDR3 does, and the rest of the CDR3 is filled in from the germline J gene. The chain carries TRBV29-1 and TRBJ2-3; 11 bases are a match to TRBD2. From germline, CDR1 is SQVTM and CDR2 ANQGSEA. With 5 bases clipped from V and 6 bases from J, the junction kept 19 bases outside the gene matches. The CDR3 extends over 18 amino acids. The CDR3: CSVHPPLLTSGSMDTQYF. Partial CDR3 DNA: TGCAGCGTTCACCCACCCCTCCTTACTAGCGGGAGTATGGATACG.

Of note for this clone: From the germline J gene comes the end of the CDR3, since the read stops 3 residues before it. The chain recombines TRBV7-9 with TRBJ1-5, with no clear D. Germline V lookup: CDR1 SEHNR, CDR2 FQNEAQ (reference sequence). Trimming cost V 6 bases and J 5 bases, with 14 bases left between them. This CDR3 comprises 14 residues. CDR3 DNA, as far as it was read: TGTGCCAGCAGTTACTCGGGGTTAGATCAGCCC. The encoded protein is CASSYSGLDQP. The CDR3 in its entirety is CASSYSGLDQPQHF.

This clone turned up a few times. The read falls 3 residues short of the CDR3 end, and the missing part is taken from the germline J gene. This chain links TRBV18 with TRBJ1-5; D may be TRBD1 (5 bases). Trimming stripped 2 bases from V and 1 base from J, with 6 bases between. CDR3 length: 14 amino acids. The V gene's germline CDR1 is KGHSH and CDR2 LQKENI. The CDR3 spells CASSPGGSNQPQHF. CDR3 DNA, as far as it was read: TGTGCCAGCTCACCAGGGGGGAGCAATCAGCCC.

Comment on this clone: The read halts 3 residues ahead of the CDR3 end, with the missing end drawn from the germline J gene. The V call is TRBV7-9, the J call TRBJ1-5; 7 bases are shared with TRBD1. V dropped 5 bases and J dropped 6; count of bases not matched to a gene: 7. The CDR3 sequence is 14 residues long. The germline V gene has CDR1 SEHNR and CDR2 FQNEAQ (reference sequence). This CDR3 is CASSQTGSSQPQHF. CDR3 DNA, as far as it was read: TGTGCCAGCAGCCAGACAGGGTCAAGTCAGCCC. Looking up the rest from reference TRBV7-9 and TRBJ1-5 gives the full variable domain: DTGVSQNPRHKITKRGQNVTFRCDPISEHNRLYWYRQTLGQGPEFLTYFQNEAQLEKSRLLSDRFSAERPKGSFSTLEIQRTEQGDSAMYLCASSQTGSSQPQHFGDGTRLSIL.

Details on this clone: The read ends 3 residues early relative to the CDR3; the germline J gene fills the gap. The V and J genes are TRBV5-1 and TRBJ2-6, with D unresolved. Germline V CDR1 and CDR2: SGHRS, YFSETQ. Trimming stripped 4 bases from V and 2 bases from J, with 4 bases between. There are 13 residues in the CDR3. The CDR3 is CASSPAGANVLTF. Partial CDR3 DNA: TGCGCCAGCAGCCCTGCTGGGGCCAACGTC.

This clone was observed a handful of times. The sequenced part of the CDR3 DNA is TGTGCCAGCAGCTTATCCGACGGAGGGGATTCACCC. Its protein is CASSLSDGGDSP. The full CDR3 reads CASSLSDGGDSPLHF. This chain joins TRBV7-6 and TRBJ1-6, with D perhaps matching TRBD1 (5 bases). The CDR3 extends 3 residues past the end of the read, so its final part is completed from the germline J gene. The CDR3 has 15 residues. CDR1 is SGHVS and CDR2 is FNYEAQ in the germline V gene. Trimming pared 2 bases from V and 8 bases from J, leaving 13 bases between.